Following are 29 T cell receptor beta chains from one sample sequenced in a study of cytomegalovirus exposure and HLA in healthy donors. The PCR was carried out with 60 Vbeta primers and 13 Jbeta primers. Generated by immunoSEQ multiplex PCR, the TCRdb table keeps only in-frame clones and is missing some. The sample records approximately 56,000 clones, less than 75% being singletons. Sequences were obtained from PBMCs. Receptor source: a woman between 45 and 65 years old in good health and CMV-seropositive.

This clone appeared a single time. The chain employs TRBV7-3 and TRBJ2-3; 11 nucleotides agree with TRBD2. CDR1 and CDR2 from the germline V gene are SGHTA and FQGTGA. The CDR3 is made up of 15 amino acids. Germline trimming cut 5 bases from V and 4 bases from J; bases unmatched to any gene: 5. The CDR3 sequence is CASSLLAGGADTQYF. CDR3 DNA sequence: TGTGCCAGCAGCCTGCTAGCGGGAGGAGCAGATACGCAGTATTTT.

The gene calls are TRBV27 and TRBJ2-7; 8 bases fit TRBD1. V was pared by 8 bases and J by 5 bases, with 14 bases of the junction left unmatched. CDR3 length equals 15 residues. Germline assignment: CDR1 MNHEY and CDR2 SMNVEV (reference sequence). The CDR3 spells CASSLRAGGHHEQYF. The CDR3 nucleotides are TGTGCCAGCTCCCTCAGGGCAGGGGGCCACCACGAGCAGTACTTC.

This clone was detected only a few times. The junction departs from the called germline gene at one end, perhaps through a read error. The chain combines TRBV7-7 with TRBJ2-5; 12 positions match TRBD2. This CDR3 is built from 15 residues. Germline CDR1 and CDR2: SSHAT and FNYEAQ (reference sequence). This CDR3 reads CASSPASGRAETQYF. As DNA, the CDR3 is TGTGCTAGCAGCCCCGCTAGCGGGAGGGCCGAGACCCAGTACTTC.

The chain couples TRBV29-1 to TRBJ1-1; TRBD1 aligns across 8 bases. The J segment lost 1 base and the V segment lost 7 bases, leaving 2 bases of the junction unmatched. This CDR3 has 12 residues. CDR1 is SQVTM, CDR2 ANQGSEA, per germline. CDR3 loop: CSADRGNTEAFF. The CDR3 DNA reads TGCAGCGCCGACAGGGGGAACACTGAAGCTTTCTTT.

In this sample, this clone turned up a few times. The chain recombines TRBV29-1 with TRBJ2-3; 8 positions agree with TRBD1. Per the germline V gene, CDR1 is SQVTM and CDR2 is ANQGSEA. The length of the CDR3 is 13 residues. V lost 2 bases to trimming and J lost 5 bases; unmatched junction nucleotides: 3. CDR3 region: CSVEQGAGDTQYF. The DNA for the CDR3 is TGCAGCGTTGAACAGGGGGCCGGAGATACGCAGTATTTT.

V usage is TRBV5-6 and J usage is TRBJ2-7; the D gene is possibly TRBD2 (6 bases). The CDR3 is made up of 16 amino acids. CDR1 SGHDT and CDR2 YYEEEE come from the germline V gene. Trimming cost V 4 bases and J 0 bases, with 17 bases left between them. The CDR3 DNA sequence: TGTGCCAGCAGCCCCTCCGGGGGACGGAGCTCCTACGAGCAGTACTTC. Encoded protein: CASSPSGGRSSYEQYF.

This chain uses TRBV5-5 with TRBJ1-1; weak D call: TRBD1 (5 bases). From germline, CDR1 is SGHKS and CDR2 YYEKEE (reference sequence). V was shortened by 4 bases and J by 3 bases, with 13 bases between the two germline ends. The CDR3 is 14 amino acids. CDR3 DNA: TGTGCCAGCAGCCGCGTTGAAGGGGACACTGAAGCTTTCTTT. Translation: CASSRVEGDTEAFF.

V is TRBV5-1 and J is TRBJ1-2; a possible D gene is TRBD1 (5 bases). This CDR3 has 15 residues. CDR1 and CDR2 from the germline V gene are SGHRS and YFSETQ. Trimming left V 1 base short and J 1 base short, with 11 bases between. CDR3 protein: CASSLLGEVNYGYTF. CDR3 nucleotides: TGCGCCAGCAGCTTGTTAGGGGAGGTTAACTATGGCTACACCTTC.

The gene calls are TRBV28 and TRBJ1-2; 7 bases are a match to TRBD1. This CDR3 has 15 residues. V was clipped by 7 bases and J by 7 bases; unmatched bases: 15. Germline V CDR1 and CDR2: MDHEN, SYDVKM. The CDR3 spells CASTSLGGDSLGYTF. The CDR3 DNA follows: TGTGCCAGCACCTCCCTGGGTGGGGACAGCCTTGGCTACACCTTC.

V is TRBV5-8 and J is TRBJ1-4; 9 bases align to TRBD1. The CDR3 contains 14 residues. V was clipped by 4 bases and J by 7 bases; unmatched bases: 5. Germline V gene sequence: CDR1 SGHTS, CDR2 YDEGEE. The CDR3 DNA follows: TGTGCCAGCAGCATAGGACAGGGGAGTGAAAAACTGTTTTTT. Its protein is CASSIGQGSEKLFF.

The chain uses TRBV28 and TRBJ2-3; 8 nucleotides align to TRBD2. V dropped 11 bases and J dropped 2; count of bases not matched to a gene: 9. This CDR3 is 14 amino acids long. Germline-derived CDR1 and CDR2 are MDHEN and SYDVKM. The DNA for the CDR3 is TGTGCCTCACATCGGGGGGGTTCCACAGATACGCAGTATTTT. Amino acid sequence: CASHRGGSTDTQYF.

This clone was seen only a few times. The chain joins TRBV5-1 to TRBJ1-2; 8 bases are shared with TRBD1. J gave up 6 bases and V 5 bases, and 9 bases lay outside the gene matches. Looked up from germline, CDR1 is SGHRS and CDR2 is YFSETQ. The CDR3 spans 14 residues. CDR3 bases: TGCGCCAGCAGACCCATGACAGGGGTCGATGGCTACACCTTC. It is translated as CASRPMTGVDGYTF.

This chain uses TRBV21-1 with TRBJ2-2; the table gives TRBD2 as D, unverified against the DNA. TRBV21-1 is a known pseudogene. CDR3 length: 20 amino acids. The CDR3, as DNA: TGTGCCAGCAGCAAACGCCTGGGACTAGCGGGAACTACTAACACCGGGGAGCTGTTTTTT. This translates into CASSKRLGLAGTTNTGELFF.

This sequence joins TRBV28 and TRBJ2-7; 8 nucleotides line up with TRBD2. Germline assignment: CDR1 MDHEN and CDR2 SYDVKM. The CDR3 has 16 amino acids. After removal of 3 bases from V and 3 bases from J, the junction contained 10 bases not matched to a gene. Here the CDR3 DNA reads TGTGCCAGCAGTTTTCGTTACGGGGGGGGGAGCTACGAGCAGTACTTC. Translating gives CASSFRYGGGSYEQYF.

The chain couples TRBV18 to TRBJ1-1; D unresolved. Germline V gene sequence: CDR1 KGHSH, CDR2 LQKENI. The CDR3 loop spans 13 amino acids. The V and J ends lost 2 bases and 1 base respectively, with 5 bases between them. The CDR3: CASSPEGNTEAFF. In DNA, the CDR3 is TGTGCCAGCTCACCAGAGGGGAACACTGAAGCTTTCTTT.

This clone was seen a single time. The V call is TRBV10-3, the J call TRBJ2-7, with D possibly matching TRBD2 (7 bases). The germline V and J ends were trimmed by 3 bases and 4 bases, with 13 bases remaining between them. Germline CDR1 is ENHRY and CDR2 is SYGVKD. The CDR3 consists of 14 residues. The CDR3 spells CAISEGGGGYEQYF. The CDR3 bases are TGTGCCATCAGTGAAGGCGGGGGCGGGTACGAGCAGTACTTC.

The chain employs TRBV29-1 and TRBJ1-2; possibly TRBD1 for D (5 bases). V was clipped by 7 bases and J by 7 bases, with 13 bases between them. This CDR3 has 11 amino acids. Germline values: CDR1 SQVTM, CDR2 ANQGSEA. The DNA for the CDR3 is TGCAGCGCTAATCGGCAGGGTGGCTACACCTTC. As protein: CSANRQGGYTF.

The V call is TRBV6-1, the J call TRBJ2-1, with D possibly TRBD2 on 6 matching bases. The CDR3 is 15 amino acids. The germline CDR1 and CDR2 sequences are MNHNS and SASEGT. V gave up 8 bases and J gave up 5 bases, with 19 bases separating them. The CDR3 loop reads CASYRGGTGDNEQFF. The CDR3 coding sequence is TGTGCCAGCTATCGAGGAGGAACGGGAGACAATGAGCAGTTCTTC.

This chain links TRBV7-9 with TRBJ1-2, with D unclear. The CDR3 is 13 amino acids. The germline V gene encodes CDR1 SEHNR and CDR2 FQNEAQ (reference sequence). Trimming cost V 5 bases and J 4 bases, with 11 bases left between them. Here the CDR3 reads CASSIQVLYGYTF. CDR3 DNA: TGTGCCAGCAGCATCCAGGTCCTCTATGGCTACACCTTC. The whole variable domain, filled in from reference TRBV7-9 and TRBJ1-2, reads DTGVSQNPRHKITKRGQNVTFRCDPISEHNRLYWYRQTLGQGPEFLTYFQNEAQLEKSRLLSDRFSAERPKGSFSTLEIQRTEQGDSAMYLCASSIQVLYGYTFGSGTRLTVV.

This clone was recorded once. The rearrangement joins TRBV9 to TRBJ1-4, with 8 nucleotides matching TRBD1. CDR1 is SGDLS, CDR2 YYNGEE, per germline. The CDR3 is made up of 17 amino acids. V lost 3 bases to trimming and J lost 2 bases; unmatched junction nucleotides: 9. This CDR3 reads CASSAQISGGTNEKLFF. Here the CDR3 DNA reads TGTGCCAGCAGCGCACAGATTTCAGGGGGCACTAATGAAAAACTGTTTTTT.

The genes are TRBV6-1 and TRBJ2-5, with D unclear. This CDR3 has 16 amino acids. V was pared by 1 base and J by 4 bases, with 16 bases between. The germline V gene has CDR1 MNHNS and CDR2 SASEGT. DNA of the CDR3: TGTGCCAGCAGTGAAGTTCCAGTTCAAGTAAGAGAGACCCAGTACTTC. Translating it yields CASSEVPVQVRETQYF.

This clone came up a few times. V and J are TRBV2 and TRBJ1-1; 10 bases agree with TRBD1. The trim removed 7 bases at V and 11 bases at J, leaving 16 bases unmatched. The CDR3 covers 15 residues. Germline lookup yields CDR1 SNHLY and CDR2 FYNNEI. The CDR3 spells CASIRQGADTERAFF. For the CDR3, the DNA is TGTGCCAGCATTAGACAGGGGGCGGACACGGAGAGGGCTTTCTTT.

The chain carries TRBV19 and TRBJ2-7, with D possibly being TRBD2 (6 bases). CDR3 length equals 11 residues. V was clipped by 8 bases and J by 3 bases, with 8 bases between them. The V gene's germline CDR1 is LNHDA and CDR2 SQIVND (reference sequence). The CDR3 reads CASGRIYEQYF. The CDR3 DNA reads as TGTGCCAGTGGGAGGATCTACGAGCAGTACTTC.

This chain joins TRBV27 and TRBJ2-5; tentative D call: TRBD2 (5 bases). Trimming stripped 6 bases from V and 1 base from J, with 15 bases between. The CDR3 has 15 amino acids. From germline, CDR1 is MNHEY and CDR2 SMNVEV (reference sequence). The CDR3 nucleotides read TGTGCCAGCAGCCTCCATGAGGGCAGCCAAGAGACCCAGTACTTC. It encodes CASSLHEGSQETQYF.

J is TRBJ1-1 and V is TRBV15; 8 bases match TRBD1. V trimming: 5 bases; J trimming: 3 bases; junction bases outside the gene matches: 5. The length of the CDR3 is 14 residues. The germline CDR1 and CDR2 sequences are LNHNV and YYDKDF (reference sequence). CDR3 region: CATSEQGAYTEAFF. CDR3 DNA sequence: TGTGCCACCAGCGAGCAGGGGGCCTACACTGAAGCTTTCTTT.

In DNA, the CDR3 is TGTGCCAGCAGCTTAGATGCGGGCGGCAGGACCGGGGAGCTGTTTTTT. Its protein is CASSLDAGGRTGELFF. This rearrangement joins TRBV7-7 to TRBJ2-2; possibly TRBD2 for D (5 bases). The length of the CDR3 is 16 residues. V gave up 1 base and J gave up 5 bases, with 14 bases separating them. Looked up from germline, CDR1 is SSHAT and CDR2 is FNYEAQ (reference sequence).

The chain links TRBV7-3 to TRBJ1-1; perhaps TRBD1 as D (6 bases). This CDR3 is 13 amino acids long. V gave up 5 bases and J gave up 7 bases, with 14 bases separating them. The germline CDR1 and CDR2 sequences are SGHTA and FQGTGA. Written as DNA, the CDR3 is TGTGCCAGCAGCCCACAACCGACAGGTGAAGCTTTCTTT. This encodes CASSPQPTGEAFF.

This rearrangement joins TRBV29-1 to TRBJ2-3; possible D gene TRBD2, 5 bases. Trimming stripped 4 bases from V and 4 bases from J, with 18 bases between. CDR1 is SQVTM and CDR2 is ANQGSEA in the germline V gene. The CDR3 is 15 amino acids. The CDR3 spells CSVVSGEGDADTQYF. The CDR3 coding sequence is TGCAGCGTTGTAAGCGGAGAGGGAGACGCAGATACGCAGTATTTT.

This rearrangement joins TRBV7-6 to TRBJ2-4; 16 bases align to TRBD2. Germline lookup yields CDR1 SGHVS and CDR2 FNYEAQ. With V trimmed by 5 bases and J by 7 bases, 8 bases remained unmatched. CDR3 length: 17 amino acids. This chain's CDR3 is CASSGGLAGGPRNIQYF. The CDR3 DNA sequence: TGTGCCAGCAGCGGGGGACTAGCGGGAGGGCCCAGGAACATTCAGTACTTC.